This T cell receptor (beta chain) was sequenced during a study of blood T cells in healthy people across ages. A sample-barcoded 5' primer and a J-beta primer mix were used in a second PCR of about 7 to 12 cycles. Each cDNA molecule, via a template-switch adaptor with 12 random nucleotides, was tagged. Every sample gave at least 2.5 million paired-end reads containing CDR3. TCRdb re-derived calls from the 5' RACE reads in MiXCR, one entry per CDR3 protein. The profile shows some 710,000 distinct CDR3 sequences, around 50% of them singletons. V gave up 5 bases and J gave up 6 bases; unmatched junction bases: 5. This CDR3 spans 15 amino acids.

The chain carries TRBV12-3 or TRBV12-4 and TRBJ2-1; 12 bases are a match to TRBD2. Sequencing was performed on blood. This clonotype was obtained from an elderly man in good health. The CDR3, as DNA: TGTGCCAGCAGTCCCGGGACTAGCGGGCTCAATGAGCAGTTCTTC. Its protein product is CASSPGTSGLNEQFF.